This TCR beta chain emerged from a study of blood T cell repertoires in COVID-19. Study as a whole: Material from acute and convalescent COVID-19 was sourced from the United States, Italy and Spain. PBMCs, B-cell-depleted T cells, or T cells were the source of the cDNA or gDNA that made up the material.

The table lists this clone with a count of one. V gave up 2 bases and J gave up 5 bases; unmatched junction bases: 2. CDR3 length equals 14 residues. Germline values: CDR1 SGHRS, CDR2 YFSETQ. Under the authors' procedure: Estimation of nucleated cell counts was performed using reference gene primer amplification. Method: immunoSEQ multiplex PCR; TCRdb's copy keeps in-frame clones and lacks some. Clone size and the V and J calls come from that table; the DNA yielded D and trimming. The sample consists of 130,000 to 150,000 clones, approximately 84% of them appearing once. The J gene is TRBJ2-7, the V gene TRBV5-1, with TRBD1 identical over 12 bases. This clonotype was obtained from a human donor with acute or convalescent COVID-19. The donor label of this sample is uncertain. The specimen was peripheral blood. This chain's CDR3 is CASSFGTGGNEQYV. The DNA for the CDR3 is TGCGCCAGCAGCTTCGGGACAGGGGGCAACGAGCAGTACGTC.